The T cell receptor beta chain under discussion was sequenced for a study of graft-versus-host responses after intestinal transplantation. Across the whole study: Anti-thymocyte globulin was used for induction in all recipients, who then took tacrolimus and steroids for roughly 3 years.

Profiled with immunoSEQ multiplex PCR; TCRdb holds only in-frame clones, not every one. The sample includes some 110,000 clones, roughly 84% seen only once; the top ten take 0.7% to 0.9%. Regarding the study as a whole: GvH clones turned up in recipient marrow; some had shown up first in ileum or blood.

Details on this clone: Its specificity is not known.

V shed 8 bases and J shed 5 bases, with 21 bases lying between them. Per the germline V gene, CDR1 is SNHLY and CDR2 is FYNNEI. The CDR3 covers 15 residues. This chain joins TRBV2 and TRBJ1-2, with D hard to call. The source of this sequence is a human donor who received an intestinal transplant. Here the sequenced sample was unstimulated CD4+ T cells sorted from spleen or lymph node cells, taken before intestinal transplant. The CDR3 spells CASRPDSPGPYGYTF. As DNA, the CDR3 is TGTGCCAGCCGACCGGATAGTCCAGGCCCTTATGGCTACACCTTC.